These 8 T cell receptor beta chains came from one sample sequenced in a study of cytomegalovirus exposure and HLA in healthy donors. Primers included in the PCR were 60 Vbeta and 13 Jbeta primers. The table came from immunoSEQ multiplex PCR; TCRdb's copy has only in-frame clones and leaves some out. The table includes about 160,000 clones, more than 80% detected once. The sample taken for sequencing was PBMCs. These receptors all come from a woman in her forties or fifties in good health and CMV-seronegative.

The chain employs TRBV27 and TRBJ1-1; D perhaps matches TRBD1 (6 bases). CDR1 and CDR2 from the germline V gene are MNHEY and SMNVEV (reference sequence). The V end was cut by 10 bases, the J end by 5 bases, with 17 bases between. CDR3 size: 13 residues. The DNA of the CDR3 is TGTGCCACCCGACGGGGGGCTAGTACTGAAGCTTTCTTT. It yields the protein CATRRGASTEAFF.

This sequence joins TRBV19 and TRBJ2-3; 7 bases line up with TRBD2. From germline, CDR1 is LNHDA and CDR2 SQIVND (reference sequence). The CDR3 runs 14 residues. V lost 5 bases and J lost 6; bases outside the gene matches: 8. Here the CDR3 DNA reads TGTGCCAGTAGTTCGGCGGGAGCATCGGATACGCAGTATTTT. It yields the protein CASSSAGASDTQYF. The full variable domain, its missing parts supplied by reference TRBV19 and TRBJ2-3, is DGGITQSPKYLFRKEGQNVTLSCEQNLNHDAMYWYRQDPGQGLRLIYYSQIVNDFQKGDIAEGYSVSREKKESFPLTVTSAQKNPTAFYLCASSSAGASDTQYFGPGTRLTVL.

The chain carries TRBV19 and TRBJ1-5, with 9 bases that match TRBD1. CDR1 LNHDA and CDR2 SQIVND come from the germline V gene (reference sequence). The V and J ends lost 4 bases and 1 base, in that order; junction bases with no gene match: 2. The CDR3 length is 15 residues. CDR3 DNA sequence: TGTGCCAGTAGTAGGGACAGGGCAAGCAATCAGCCCCAGCATTTT. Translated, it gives CASSRDRASNQPQHF.

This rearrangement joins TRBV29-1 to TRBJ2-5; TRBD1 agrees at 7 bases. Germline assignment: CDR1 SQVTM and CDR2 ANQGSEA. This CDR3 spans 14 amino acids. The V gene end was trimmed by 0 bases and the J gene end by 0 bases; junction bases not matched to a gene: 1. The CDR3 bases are TGCAGCGTTGAAGACAGGGGGTACCAAGAGACCCAGTACTTC. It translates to CSVEDRGYQETQYF.

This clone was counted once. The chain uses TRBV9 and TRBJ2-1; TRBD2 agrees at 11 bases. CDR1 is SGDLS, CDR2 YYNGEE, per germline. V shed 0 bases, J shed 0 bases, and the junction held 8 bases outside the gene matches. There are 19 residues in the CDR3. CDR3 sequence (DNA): TGTGCCAGCAGCGTAGCCGGGACTAGCGGAAGGAGCTCCTACAATGAGCAGTTCTTC. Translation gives CASSVAGTSGRSSYNEQFF. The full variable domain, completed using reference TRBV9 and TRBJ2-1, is DSGVTQTPKHLITATGQRVTLRCSPRSGDLSVYWYQQSLDQGLQFLIQYYNGEERAKGNILERFSAQQFPDLHSELNLSSLELGDSALYFCASSVAGTSGRSSYNEQFFGPGTRLTVL.

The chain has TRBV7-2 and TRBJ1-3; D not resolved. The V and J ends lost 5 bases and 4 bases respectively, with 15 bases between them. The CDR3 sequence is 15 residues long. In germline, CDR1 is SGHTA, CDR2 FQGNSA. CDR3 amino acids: CASSPGGSGGNTIYF. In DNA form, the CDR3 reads TGTGCCAGCAGCCCAGGCGGGTCGGGGGGAAACACCATATATTTT.

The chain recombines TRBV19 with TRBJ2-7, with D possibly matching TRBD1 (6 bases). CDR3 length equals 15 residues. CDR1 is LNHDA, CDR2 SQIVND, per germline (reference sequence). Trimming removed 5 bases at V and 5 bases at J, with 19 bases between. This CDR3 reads CASSPGHQVVHEQYF. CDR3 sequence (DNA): TGTGCCAGTAGTCCGGGACACCAAGTAGTCCACGAGCAGTACTTC.

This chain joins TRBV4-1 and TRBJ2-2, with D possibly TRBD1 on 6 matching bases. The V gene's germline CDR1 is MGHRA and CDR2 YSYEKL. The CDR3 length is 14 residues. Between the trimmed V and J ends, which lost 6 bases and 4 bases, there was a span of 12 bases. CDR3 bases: TGCGCCAGCAGACTTCAGGGGAGCACCGGGGAGCTGTTTTTT. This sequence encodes CASRLQGSTGELFF.